One and the same sample provided the 26 T cell receptor beta chains below, sequenced in a study of T cell responses to AZD1222 COVID-19 vaccine. Some clones are missing from TCRdb's copy, which holds only in-frame ones; the method was immunoSEQ multiplex PCR. The sample lists 170,000 or so clones, 90% occurring once. Sequencing was performed on peripheral blood, taken on day 0 of AZD1222 vaccination. Every receptor here comes from an adult in good health.

This clone showed up just a few times. The chain carries TRBV2 and TRBJ2-3; 13 positions agree with TRBD2. The J segment lost 5 bases and the V segment lost 6 bases, leaving 20 bases of the junction unmatched. Germline V gene lookup returns CDR1 SNHLY and CDR2 FYNNEI. The CDR3 extends over 20 amino acids. This CDR3 is CASRPSGTGRTSGGVDTQYF. DNA for the CDR3: TGTGCCAGCAGGCCCTCCGGGACAGGGCGGACTAGCGGGGGAGTAGATACGCAGTATTTT.

This clone was picked up a small number of times. The genes are TRBV14 and TRBJ2-7; the match to TRBD1 covers 7 bases. The CDR3 runs 14 residues. Germline CDR1 SGHDN, CDR2 FVKESK. V trimming: 3 bases; J trimming: 4 bases; junction bases outside the gene matches: 6. The CDR3 nucleotides are TGTGCCAGCAGCCACCCGGGACAGACTTACGAGCAGTACTTC. Amino acids: CASSHPGQTYEQYF.

The chain employs TRBV7-8 and TRBJ1-3; tentatively, D is TRBD1 (6 bases). There are 12 residues in the CDR3. Trimming left V 4 bases short and J 7 bases short, with 8 bases between. Germline-derived CDR1 and CDR2 are SGHVS and FQNEAQ. CDR3 sequence: CASSWQGNTIYF. The DNA for the CDR3 is TGTGCCAGCAGCTGGCAGGGGAACACCATATATTTT.

The chain couples TRBV9 to TRBJ1-2; 7 bases map to TRBD1. The CDR3 contains 14 residues. The V gene's germline CDR1 is SGDLS and CDR2 YYNGEE. V dropped 4 bases and J dropped 6; count of bases not matched to a gene: 9. The CDR3 reads CASSPGRGRDGYTF. CDR3 coding DNA: TGTGCCAGCAGCCCCGGAAGGGGGCGGGATGGCTACACCTTC.

The chain has TRBV7-8 and TRBJ1-5; unclear D gene. The ends were cut back, 5 bases at V and 0 bases at J, with 8 bases in the middle. The germline CDR1 and CDR2 sequences are SGHVS and FQNEAQ. The CDR3 covers 14 residues. The CDR3 here is CASSEVYSNQPQHF. CDR3 in DNA: TGTGCCAGCAGCGAGGTGTATAGCAATCAGCCCCAGCATTTT.

The chain joins TRBV2 to TRBJ1-3; the D gene is possibly TRBD1 (5 bases). Trimming stripped 11 bases from V and 2 bases from J, with 19 bases between. From germline, CDR1 is SNHLY and CDR2 FYNNEI. The CDR3 is 15 amino acids. Written as DNA, the CDR3 is TGTGCCGCAAAAGTTGGGGGAGGAGCTGGAAACACCATATATTTT. It codes for CAAKVGGGAGNTIYF.

The rearrangement joins TRBV6-1 to TRBJ2-3, with TRBD1 matching over 11 bases. V lost 2 bases and J lost 3; bases outside the gene matches: 4. The CDR3 runs to 16 residues. The germline CDR1 and CDR2 sequences are MNHNS and SASEGT. The CDR3 region is CASSERGTGGTDTQYF. In DNA, the CDR3 is TGTGCCAGCAGTGAAAGAGGGACAGGGGGGACAGATACGCAGTATTTT.

V gene TRBV10-3 combines with J gene TRBJ2-5; D gene uncertain. V was clipped by 8 bases and J by 2 bases, with 12 bases between them. The CDR3 is 13 residues long. The germline gives CDR1 ENHRY, CDR2 SYGVKD. This CDR3 is CAIRAKPQETQYF. The CDR3 nucleotides read TGTGCCATCCGAGCCAAACCTCAAGAGACCCAGTACTTC.

The chain carries TRBV29-1 and TRBJ2-6; D not certain. Trimming removed 3 bases at V and 0 bases at J, with 6 bases between. CDR3 length: 14 amino acids. The germline CDR1 and CDR2 sequences are SQVTM and ANQGSEA. This chain's CDR3 is CSVDISSGANVLTF. The DNA for the CDR3 is TGCAGCGTTGATATTAGCTCTGGGGCCAACGTCCTGACTTTC.

The chain joins TRBV7-9 to TRBJ2-1; D is perhaps TRBD1 or TRBD2 (5 bases each). This CDR3 region has 16 residues. Trimming removed 5 bases from V and 7 bases from J, with 21 bases in between. Germline V gives CDR1 SEHNR, CDR2 FQNEAQ (reference sequence). The CDR3 loop is CASSPPGTPNLNEQFF. The CDR3 coding sequence is TGTGCCAGCAGCCCCCCGGGGACGCCGAATTTGAATGAGCAGTTCTTC.

CDR3 sequence (DNA): TGTGCCAGCAGTTTAGTGGGGTCGGAGCCCCAGCATTTT. It encodes CASSLVGSEPQHF. V usage is TRBV12-3 or TRBV12-4 and J usage is TRBJ1-5; D is unclear. This CDR3 region has 13 residues. The V and J ends lost 1 base and 8 bases respectively, with 9 bases between them.

The chain is built from TRBV30 and TRBJ1-1; D remains unclear. Germline CDR1 is GTSNPN and CDR2 is SVGIG (reference sequence). The ends were cut back, 2 bases at V and 1 base at J, with 2 bases in the middle. The CDR3 is made up of 11 amino acids. CDR3 region: CAWSRNTEAFF. The CDR3 DNA is TGTGCCTGGAGTAGGAACACTGAAGCTTTCTTT. Combining the CDR3 with reference TRBV30 and TRBJ1-1 gives the whole variable domain SQTIHQWPATLVQPVGSPLSLECTVEGTSNPNLYWYRQAAGRGLQLLFYSVGIGQISSEVPQNLSASRPQDRQFILSSKKLLLSDSGFYLCAWSRNTEAFFGQGTRLTVV.

Comments on this clone: A junction end diverges from the germline sequence, so it may reflect a read error. The chain carries TRBV4-1 and TRBJ1-3; no definite D call. The CDR3 has 18 residues. CDR1 MGHRA and CDR2 YSYEKL come from the germline V gene. As DNA, the CDR3 is TGCGCCAGCAGACAAGTTCCGTCCGGCAAGCGTGGTGGAAACACCATATATTTT. Its translation is CASRQVPSGKRGGNTIYF.

The V and J genes are TRBV29-1 and TRBJ1-2; no clear D. Germline loops: CDR1 SQVTM, CDR2 ANQGSEA. V shed 1 base and J shed 0 bases, with 9 bases lying between them. The CDR3 covers 14 residues. CDR3 nucleotides: TGCAGCGTTGAAGGGGGTACTACTAACTATGGCTACACCTTC. Encoded protein: CSVEGGTTNYGYTF.

The chain recombines TRBV7-2 with TRBJ1-3; D gene ambiguous. Germline CDR1 SGHTA, CDR2 FQGNSA. Trimming stripped 1 base from V and 0 bases from J, with 7 bases between. This CDR3 spans 15 amino acids. CDR3 DNA sequence: TGTGCCAGCAGCTTAGGGCCGGTCTCTGGAAACACCATATATTTT. Its protein is CASSLGPVSGNTIYF.

V usage is TRBV30 and J usage is TRBJ2-2, with TRBD1 matching over 7 bases. The germline V gene has CDR1 GTSNPN and CDR2 SVGIG (reference sequence). CDR3 length: 15 residues. The V and J ends lost 0 bases and 0 bases, in that order; junction bases with no gene match: 1. For the CDR3, the DNA is TGTGCCTGGAGTGTGGGACAGTCGAACACCGGGGAGCTGTTTTTT. This translates into CAWSVGQSNTGELFF.

This clone was recorded once. The V gene is TRBV7-2, the J gene TRBJ2-3; TRBD2 matches 14 bases. Germline V gene lookup returns CDR1 SGHTA and CDR2 FQGNSA. V gave up 5 bases and J gave up 5 bases; unmatched junction bases: 3. This CDR3 has 15 residues. The CDR3 sequence is CASSPGTSGGDTQYF. In DNA, the CDR3 is TGTGCCAGCAGCCCCGGGACTAGCGGGGGAGATACGCAGTATTTT.

The V gene is TRBV27, the J gene TRBJ1-2, with a weak D call TRBD1 (6 bases). The CDR3 runs 16 residues. Germline V gene lookup returns CDR1 MNHEY and CDR2 SMNVEV (reference sequence). V lost 5 bases to trimming and J lost 7 bases, with 23 bases between them. The CDR3 sequence: CASSPTRATGLGGYTF. As DNA, the CDR3 is TGTGCCAGCAGTCCTACCCGCGCTACAGGGCTCGGTGGCTACACCTTC.

The CDR3 nucleotides read TGTGCCAGCAGCCGCCCGCTCCGAAATGAAAAACTGTTTTTT. Encoded protein: CASSRPLRNEKLFF. V is TRBV21-1 and J is TRBJ1-4. TRBV21-1 is an annotated pseudogene. The CDR3 has 14 amino acids.

The chain couples TRBV3-1 (or the pseudogene TRBV3-2) to TRBJ2-2, with 12 bases identical to TRBD2. The germline V gene encodes CDR1 LGHDT and CDR2 YNNKEL (reference sequence). V lost 1 base, J lost 1 base, and 1 base stayed unmatched. CDR3 length equals 17 residues. Here the CDR3 DNA reads TGTGCCAGCAGCCAAGCGGGACTAGCGGGGAACACCGGGGAGCTGTTTTTT. Translation: CASSQAGLAGNTGELFF.

This clone has just a few counts. The CDR3 DNA is TGTGCCAGCTCACCAGGGGACGAGCAGTACTTC. Its translation is CASSPGDEQYF. This chain uses TRBV18 with TRBJ2-7; D ambiguous. The V gene lost 2 bases and the J gene lost 5 bases, with 4 bases spanning the gap. Germline V gives CDR1 KGHSH, CDR2 LQKENI. The CDR3 totals 11 residues.

The V call is TRBV13, the J call TRBJ2-1; D unclear. Trimming shortened V by 5 bases and J by 7 bases, and 15 bases separated the two germline ends. This CDR3 is built from 14 residues. CDR1 PRHDT and CDR2 FYEKMQ come from the germline V gene (reference sequence). CDR3 protein: CASSPASRGNEQFF. The CDR3 nucleotides are TGTGCCAGCAGCCCAGCCTCCCGTGGTAATGAGCAGTTCTTC.

The rearrangement uses TRBV2 and TRBJ2-7; 11 bases match TRBD1. The CDR3 is made up of 13 amino acids. CDR1 and CDR2 (germline): SNHLY, FYNNEI. J was trimmed by 9 bases and V by 6 bases; bases with no gene match: 7. As DNA, the CDR3 is TGTGCCAGCAGCTTGGGACAGGGGGTAGGGCAGTACTTC. Translating it yields CASSLGQGVGQYF.

This rearrangement joins TRBV28 to TRBJ2-7, with D possibly being TRBD1 (5 bases). The germline V gene encodes CDR1 MDHEN and CDR2 SYDVKM. Trimming pared 3 bases from V and 2 bases from J, leaving 11 bases between. This CDR3 is 14 amino acids long. CDR3 region: CASSFLGAAYEQYF. DNA of the CDR3: TGTGCCAGCAGTTTTCTAGGGGCTGCCTACGAGCAGTACTTC.

The CDR3: CASSSGQGATGELFF. The CDR3 region has the DNA TGTGCCAGCAGCTCGGGACAGGGGGCCACCGGGGAGCTGTTTTTT. The chain recombines TRBV7-7 with TRBJ2-2; 12 bases fit TRBD1. Trimming took 4 bases from V and 4 from J; bases not matched to a gene: 1. The CDR3 length is 15 residues. CDR1 and CDR2 (germline): SSHAT, FNYEAQ (reference sequence). Variable domain in full (rest from reference TRBV7-7 and TRBJ2-2): GAGVSQSPRYKVTKRGQDVTLRCDPISSHATLYWYQQALGQGPEFLTYFNYEAQPDKSGLPSDRFSAERPEGSISTLTIQRTEQRDSAMYRCASSSGQGATGELFFGEGSRLTVL.

The chain has TRBV7-2 and TRBJ1-6; 7 bases are shared with TRBD1. Trimming took 4 bases from V and 5 from J; bases not matched to a gene: 8. The CDR3 totals 16 residues. The V gene's germline CDR1 is SGHTA and CDR2 FQGNSA. Here the CDR3 DNA reads TGTGCCAGCAGCTCCACAGGGGCTCGGGATAATTCACCCCTCCACTTT. This encodes CASSSTGARDNSPLHF.